These 24 T cell receptor beta chains were all obtained from the same sample, sequenced in a study of T cells in Graves' hyperthyroidism and ophthalmopathy. The TCR beta CDR3 regions underwent amplification using RNA transcripts as the source. A set of HTBI primers served as the primers for a first-round RT-PCR of the TCR CDR3. TCRdb re-called the multiplex PCR reads through MiXCR, storing one row per CDR3 protein. The sample yields hundreds of thousands of distinct CDR3 sequences, under 60% seen once. Material for sequencing was peripheral blood or thyroid tissue (not recorded which). All receptors derive from a woman aged 18-29 years with Graves' hyperthyroidism.

This clonotype appeared a few times. The rearrangement links TRBV7-9 to TRBJ1-2; D is possibly TRBD1 (5 bases). Germline V gene lookup returns CDR1 SEHNR and CDR2 FQNEAQ (reference sequence). Between the trimmed V and J ends, which lost 9 bases and 2 bases, there was a span of 13 bases. CDR3 length: 13 amino acids. CDR3 sequence reads: CASRGPDNYGYTF. Here the CDR3 DNA reads TGTGCCAGTAGGGGACCGGACAACTATGGCTACACCTTC.

This sequence joins TRBV20-1 and TRBJ1-6; a possible D gene is TRBD1 (6 bases). The CDR3 is 14 amino acids. The germline CDR1 and CDR2 sequences are DFQATT and SNEGSKA (reference sequence). Trimming stripped 1 base from V and 9 bases from J, with 13 bases between. The CDR3: CSARVGDNGSPLHF. CDR3 in DNA: TGCAGTGCTAGAGTGGGGGACAACGGTTCACCCCTCCACTTT.

The J gene is TRBJ1-3, the V gene TRBV25-1; D is possibly TRBD1 (6 bases). This CDR3 region has 15 residues. V lost 6 bases, J lost 4 bases, and 16 bases lay in between. Germline V gene lookup returns CDR1 MGHDK and CDR2 SYGVNS. CDR3 bases: TGTGCCAGCAGCCAACAGGGAATGCGAGGAAACACCATATATTTT. It encodes CASSQQGMRGNTIYF.

The rearrangement uses TRBV24-1 and TRBJ1-5, with 7 bases aligning to TRBD1. The CDR3 extends over 14 amino acids. The germline gives CDR1 KGHDR, CDR2 SFDVKD. Trimming removed 2 bases from V and 11 bases from J; junction bases left unmatched: 8. CDR3 protein: CATSDSTGVKTQHF. The CDR3 DNA reads TGTGCCACCAGTGATTCTACAGGGGTGAAGACCCAGCATTTT.

J is TRBJ2-3 and V is TRBV29-1, with TRBD2 as a possible D gene (6 bases). The CDR3 extends over 14 amino acids. V lost 4 bases to trimming and J lost 2 bases, with 13 bases between them. Germline V gene data show CDR1 as SQVTM and CDR2 as ANQGSEA. CDR3 nucleotide sequence: TGCAGCGTTGCGGTGGAGGGACCCACAGATACGCAGTATTTT. Amino acid sequence: CSVAVEGPTDTQYF.

This clonotype has just a few counts. V and J are TRBV6-1 and TRBJ1-1; 7 bases are a match to TRBD1. V shed 6 bases, J shed 1 base, and the junction held 5 bases outside the gene matches. The CDR3 is made up of 14 amino acids. Per germline, CDR1 MNHNS and CDR2 SASEGT. CDR3 loop: CASRPGQRNTEAFF. The CDR3 DNA sequence: TGTGCCAGCAGGCCGGGACAGCGGAACACTGAAGCTTTCTTT.

This chain connects TRBV7-3 to TRBJ2-2; D uncertain. The CDR3 is made up of 16 amino acids. Germline V gene data show CDR1 as SGHTA and CDR2 as FQGTGA. V was pared by 3 bases and J by 1 base, with 12 bases between. In nucleotides, the CDR3 is TGTGCCAGCAGCTTGGGGAAGGGAAGGAACACCGGGGAGCTGTTTTTT. Its protein is CASSLGKGRNTGELFF.

Regarding this clonotype: One junction end disagrees with the germline gene, perhaps due to a read error. V usage is TRBV24-1 and J usage is TRBJ1-2; D unresolved. From germline, CDR1 is KGHDR and CDR2 SFDVKD. This CDR3 region has 10 residues. CDR3 region: CASSSSNYTF. CDR3 nucleotides: TGTGCCAGCAGTTCCTCTAACTACACCTTC.

The chain has TRBV10-3 and TRBJ1-1; TRBD1 agrees at 7 bases. CDR3 length equals 11 residues. CDR1 is ENHRY, CDR2 SYGVKD, per germline. V lost 6 bases to trimming and J lost 8 bases; unmatched junction nucleotides: 3. CDR3 residues: CAIRPGQEAFF. CDR3 bases: TGTGCCATCAGGCCGGGACAGGAAGCTTTCTTT.

At least ten counts were recorded for this clonotype. The J gene is TRBJ2-2, the V gene TRBV7-3, with D tentatively TRBD1 (5 bases). Germline CDR1 reads SGHTA; CDR2 reads FQGTGA. V dropped 7 bases and J dropped 5 bases, with 8 bases sitting between them. The CDR3 length is 12 residues. This CDR3 is CASNQGTGELFF. The CDR3 region has the DNA TGTGCCAGCAACCAGGGTACCGGGGAGCTGTTTTTT.

For this clonotype: The germline gene is not matched at one end of the junction; a read error may be the cause. This chain uses TRBV5-1 with TRBJ1-1, with D tentatively TRBD1 (5 bases). CDR1 and CDR2 from the germline V gene are SGHRS and YFSETQ. The CDR3 contains 15 residues. CDR3 bases: TGCGCCAGCACCTTGCCTAGGCAGGGTGGAACTGAAGCTTTCTTT. Residues: CASTLPRQGGTEAFF. The variable domain in full, with the rest retrieved from reference TRBV5-1 and TRBJ1-1, is KAGVTQTPRYLIKTRGQQVTLSCSPISGHRSVSWYQQTPGQGLQFLFEYFSETQRNKGNFPGRFSGRQFSNSRSEMNVSTLELGDSALYLCASTLPRQGGTEAFFGQGTRLTVV.

The chain combines TRBV25-1 with TRBJ1-2, with no clear D. Germline lookup yields CDR1 MGHDK and CDR2 SYGVNS. CDR3 length: 15 residues. V was clipped by 6 bases and J by 4 bases, with 18 bases between them. CDR3 DNA sequence: TGTGCCAGCAGGCAGTATTCAAGGCCATCCTATGGCTACACCTTC. The encoded protein is CASRQYSRPSYGYTF.

The chain couples TRBV29-1 to TRBJ2-7, with D tentatively TRBD2 (6 bases). CDR1 and CDR2 from the germline V gene are SQVTM and ANQGSEA. The length of the CDR3 is 14 residues. V gave up 6 bases and J gave up 4 bases, with 19 bases separating them. The CDR3 loop is CSVLGGENNYEQYF. Written as DNA, the CDR3 is TGCAGCGTACTGGGCGGGGAGAATAATTACGAGCAGTACTTC.

The chain recombines TRBV9 with TRBJ2-7; D call uncertain. Trimming left V 0 bases short and J 3 bases short, with 10 bases between. Germline V gives CDR1 SGDLS, CDR2 YYNGEE. This CDR3 has 14 amino acids. The CDR3 region has the DNA TGTGCCAGCAGCGTAGAATTCTATGGCTACGAGCAGTACTTC. Protein sequence: CASSVEFYGYEQYF. Complete variable domain (other parts from reference TRBV9 and TRBJ2-7): DSGVTQTPKHLITATGQRVTLRCSPRSGDLSVYWYQQSLDQGLQFLIQYYNGEERAKGNILERFSAQQFPDLHSELNLSSLELGDSALYFCASSVEFYGYEQYFGPGTRLTVT.

CDR3: CASSYSRGYEQYF. As DNA, the CDR3 is TGTGCCAGCAGTTACTCGAGGGGCTACGAGCAGTACTTC. The chain uses TRBV7-9 and TRBJ2-7; either TRBD1 or TRBD2 may fit D (5 bases each). Germline CDR1 SEHNR, CDR2 FQNEAQ (reference sequence). There are 13 residues in the CDR3. V lost 6 bases and J 3 bases, leaving 12 bases between the germline ends.

This clonotype was counted between two and nine times. This chain joins TRBV24-1 and TRBJ2-2; 10 nucleotides align to TRBD1. Germline CDR1 and CDR2: KGHDR and SFDVKD. The CDR3 covers 15 residues. The J segment lost 5 bases and the V segment lost 5 bases, leaving 4 bases of the junction unmatched. CDR3 sequence reads: CATSAGTGETGELFF. As DNA, the CDR3 is TGTGCCACCAGTGCTGGGACAGGGGAAACCGGGGAGCTGTTTTTT.

In its sample, this clonotype was seen a few times. The CDR3 loop reads CSARESDRGSNQPQHF. The CDR3 DNA reads TGCAGTGCTAGAGAGAGCGACAGGGGTAGCAATCAGCCCCAGCATTTT. J is TRBJ1-5 and V is TRBV20-1; 8 bases align to TRBD1. The CDR3 is 16 residues long. Germline-derived CDR1 and CDR2 are DFQATT and SNEGSKA (reference sequence). J was trimmed by 0 bases and V by 0 bases; bases with no gene match: 4.

This rearrangement joins TRBV7-4 to TRBJ2-5; 7 bases map to TRBD2. Germline loops: CDR1 SGHVT, CDR2 SQSDAQ. V was pared by 1 base and J by 5 bases, with 7 bases of the junction left unmatched. CDR3 length equals 15 residues. The CDR3 DNA is TGTGCCAGCAGCTTAGTAAGCGGGGCCTTTGAGACCCAGTACTTC. As protein: CASSLVSGAFETQYF.

The V gene is TRBV10-2, the J gene TRBJ2-5; 8 bases agree with TRBD2. Judging by the DNA end, TRBJ2-1 fits better; the J call may be wrong. This CDR3 spans 15 amino acids. CDR1 and CDR2 (germline): WSHSY, SAAADI. The CDR3 DNA follows: TGCGCCAGCGGCCGGGACGGAGCGGGAGAATATGAGCAGTTCTTC. This encodes CASGRDGAGEYEQFF.

The chain employs TRBV29-1 and TRBJ2-5; 15 bases map to TRBD2. The closer fit of TRBJ2-7 to the DNA end suggests the J call may be wrong. The CDR3 runs 17 residues. The germline gives CDR1 SQVTM, CDR2 ANQGSEA. The CDR3 here is CSVGGLAGGRLIYEQYF. Written as DNA, the CDR3 is TGCAGCGTTGGGGGACTAGCGGGAGGCCGCCTGATTTACGAGCAGTACTTC.

The table lists this clonotype with a few counts. The chain is built from TRBV20-1 and TRBJ2-2, with D perhaps TRBD1 or TRBD2 (6 bases each). CDR1 is DFQATT and CDR2 is SNEGSKA in the germline V gene (reference sequence). V lost 0 bases and J 2 bases, leaving 10 bases between the germline ends. The CDR3 is made up of 15 amino acids. CDR3 bases: TGCAGTGCTAGAGATACCGGGGGCAACACCGGGGAGCTGTTTTTT. As protein: CSARDTGGNTGELFF.

V usage is TRBV7-2 and J usage is TRBJ2-5; 8 bases agree with TRBD2. The CDR3 contains 16 residues. Germline values: CDR1 SGHTA, CDR2 FQGNSA. The V segment lost 5 bases and the J segment 4 bases; nucleotides outside the gene matches: 12. The CDR3 nucleotides read TGTGCCAGCAGCCAAGAAACGGGAGGGCCGGGAGAGACCCAGTACTTC. Encoded protein: CASSQETGGPGETQYF.

Regarding this clonotype: The CDR3 ends on some other residue instead of the conserved phenylalanine or tryptophan, so this is likely a read error. The chain uses TRBV5-1 and TRBJ2-2; D is perhaps TRBD2 (5 bases). The V gene lost 4 bases and the J gene lost 0 bases, with 16 bases spanning the gap. Germline loops: CDR1 SGHRS, CDR2 YFSETQ. The CDR3 has 17 amino acids. The CDR3 reads CASSLTLLVPNTGELFL. The CDR3 region has the DNA TGCGCCAGCAGCCTAACCCTACTAGTTCCGAACACCGGGGAGCTGTTTCTT.

This clonotype appeared many times. The rearrangement links TRBV7-9 to TRBJ2-5; D is perhaps TRBD2 (6 bases). The CDR3 loop spans 15 amino acids. V was trimmed by 0 bases and J by 7 bases, leaving 15 bases between them. Germline CDR1 SEHNR, CDR2 FQNEAQ (reference sequence). This chain's CDR3 is CASSLAEAGWSTQYF. The CDR3 DNA sequence: TGTGCCAGCAGCTTAGCGGAGGCGGGATGGTCGACCCAGTACTTC.